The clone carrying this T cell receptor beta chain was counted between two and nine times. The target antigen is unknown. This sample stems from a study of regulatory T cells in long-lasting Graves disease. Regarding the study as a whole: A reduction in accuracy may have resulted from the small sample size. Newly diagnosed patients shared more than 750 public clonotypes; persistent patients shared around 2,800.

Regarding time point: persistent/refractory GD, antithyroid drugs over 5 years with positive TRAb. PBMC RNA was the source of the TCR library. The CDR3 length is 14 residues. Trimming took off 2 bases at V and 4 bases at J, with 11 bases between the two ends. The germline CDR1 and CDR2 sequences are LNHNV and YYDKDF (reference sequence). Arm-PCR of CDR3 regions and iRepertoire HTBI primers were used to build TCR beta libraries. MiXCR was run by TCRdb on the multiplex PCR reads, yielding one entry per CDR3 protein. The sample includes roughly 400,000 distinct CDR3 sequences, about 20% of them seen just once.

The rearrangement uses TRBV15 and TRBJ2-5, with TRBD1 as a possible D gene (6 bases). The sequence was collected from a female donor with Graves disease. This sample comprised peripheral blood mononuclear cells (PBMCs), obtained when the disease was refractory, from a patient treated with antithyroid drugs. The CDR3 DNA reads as TGTGCCACCAGCAGACAGGGGTCGCGAGAGACCCAGTACTTC. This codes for CATSRQGSRETQYF.